Below are 23 T cell receptor beta chains sequenced from a single sample in a study of shared clonotypes between healthy human individuals. The assay was immunoSEQ multiplex PCR, and TCRdb's table has in-frame clones only and misses some. The data hold about 640,000 clones, with about two thirds observed a single time. The sequenced material came from memory CD4+ T cells sorted from blood. Regarding subset: CD45RA-negative fraction. Every receptor here comes from a woman aged 25 to 45 in good health.

This clone appeared a few times. The chain employs TRBV6-1 and TRBJ2-7; D is possibly TRBD1 (5 bases). Germline V gene data show CDR1 as MNHNS and CDR2 as SASEGT. V lost 6 bases and J 5 bases, leaving 17 bases between the germline ends. This CDR3 region has 14 residues. The CDR3 sequence is CASRPTGPSNEQYF. The CDR3 DNA is TGTGCCAGCAGACCCACAGGCCCGAGTAACGAGCAGTACTTC.

This clone was detected only a few times. A read error may account for a junction end that differs from germline. This sample includes further DNA sequences coding for the same CDR3. The chain carries TRBV7-3 and TRBJ2-3; unclear D gene. The CDR3 is 13 amino acids. The V gene's germline CDR1 is SGHTA and CDR2 FQGTGA. CDR3 in amino acids: CASSSVSTDTQYF. The CDR3 bases are TGTGCCAGCAGCTCCGTCAGCACTGATACGCAGTATTTT.

The gene calls are TRBV2 and TRBJ1-4, with D tentatively TRBD1 (5 bases). V was pared by 8 bases and J by 10 bases, with 23 bases between. Germline V CDR1 and CDR2: SNHLY, FYNNEI. This CDR3 is 15 amino acids long. Written as DNA, the CDR3 is TGTGCCAGCTCACTGCTCGACAGTCTTATTGGAAAACTGTTTTTT. Protein sequence: CASSLLDSLIGKLFF.

The CDR3 protein is CASSSPGNPYEQYF. CDR3 in DNA: TGTGCCAGCAGCTCCCCAGGGAACCCCTACGAGCAGTACTTC. J is TRBJ2-7 and V is TRBV7-8; TRBD1 might be the D (5 bases). With 4 bases removed from V and 2 bases from J, the gap between germline ends came to 12 bases. This CDR3 has 14 residues. Germline-derived CDR1 and CDR2 are SGHVS and FQNEAQ.

V gene TRBV4-1 combines with J gene TRBJ2-5; D is undetermined. The DNA matches TRBJ2-7 better at its end, which makes the J call doubtful. The CDR3 spans 10 residues. Germline-derived CDR1 and CDR2 are MGHRA and YSYEKL. The CDR3 region has the DNA TGCGCCAGCACCTCCTACGAGCAGTACTTC. It encodes CASTSYEQYF.

The chain joins TRBV27 to TRBJ2-2; D not resolved. The CDR3 covers 16 residues. V was cut by 3 bases and J by 2 bases, with 13 bases left in between. Germline V gene data show CDR1 as MNHEY and CDR2 as SMNVEV (reference sequence). The CDR3 is CASSFGFRGNTGELFF. The CDR3 DNA reads as TGTGCCAGCAGTTTTGGTTTCCGAGGTAACACCGGGGAGCTGTTTTTT.

This clone was observed a handful of times. DNA for the CDR3: TGTGCCAGCAGTACACAGAAGAACACTGAAGCTTTCTTT. As protein: CASSTQKNTEAFF. The V gene is TRBV7-3, the J gene TRBJ1-1; no clear D. V gave up 6 bases and J gave up 1 base, with 9 bases separating them. The CDR3 consists of 13 residues. CDR1 and CDR2 from the germline V gene are SGHTA and FQGTGA.

The chain carries TRBV6-1 and TRBJ2-3; 8 bases are shared with TRBD2. The CDR3 covers 16 residues. Germline V gives CDR1 MNHNS, CDR2 SASEGT. V lost 4 bases, J lost 5 bases, and 11 bases stayed unmatched. The CDR3 sequence: CASSGKGLATLDTQYF. The CDR3, as DNA: TGTGCCAGCAGTGGAAAAGGACTAGCCACCCTAGATACGCAGTATTTT.

The chain couples TRBV7-2 to TRBJ2-1; D gene ambiguous. The CDR3 runs to 14 residues. Germline loops: CDR1 SGHTA, CDR2 FQGNSA. V lost 2 bases and J 3 bases, leaving 8 bases between the germline ends. DNA for the CDR3: TGTGCCAGCAGCTTATACGGAGTCTACAATGAGCAGTTCTTC. Translation gives CASSLYGVYNEQFF.

This rearrangement joins TRBV7-9 to TRBJ2-5; 8 nucleotides line up with TRBD2. This CDR3 region has 16 residues. Looked up from germline, CDR1 is SEHNR and CDR2 is FQNEAQ (reference sequence). J was trimmed by 5 bases and V by 5 bases; bases with no gene match: 13. CDR3 amino acids: CASSPREGLVSETQYF. In DNA form, the CDR3 reads TGTGCCAGCAGCCCGCGTGAGGGACTAGTTTCTGAGACCCAGTACTTC.

The chain has TRBV6-5 and TRBJ2-7, with D maybe TRBD2 (6 bases). The germline V and J ends were trimmed by 7 bases and 4 bases, with 17 bases remaining between them. This CDR3 is 14 amino acids long. Germline V CDR1 and CDR2: MNHEY, SVGAGI. For the CDR3, the DNA is TGTGCCAGCAAGGCGGGTTGGGGACTTTACGAGCAGTACTTC. Amino acids: CASKAGWGLYEQYF.

The chain is built from TRBV2 and TRBJ1-2; perhaps TRBD1 as D (5 bases). The CDR3 length is 15 residues. Between the trimmed V and J ends, which lost 4 bases and 7 bases, there was a span of 19 bases. The germline V gene has CDR1 SNHLY and CDR2 FYNNEI. The CDR3 region is CASSGDTWGRGGYTF. In DNA form, the CDR3 reads TGTGCCAGCAGTGGGGATACATGGGGCCGGGGTGGCTACACCTTC. The complete variable domain, with remaining parts taken from reference TRBV2 and TRBJ1-2, reads EPEVTQTPSHQVTQMGQEVILRCVPISNHLYFYWYRQILGQKVEFLVSFYNNEISEKSEIFDDQFSVERPDGSNFTLKIRSTKLEDSAMYFCASSGDTWGRGGYTFGSGTRLTVV.

This chain's CDR3 is CASSETPVRGQPQHF. CDR3 DNA: TGTGCCAGCAGTGAAACCCCTGTGCGAGGTCAGCCCCAGCATTTT. This chain joins TRBV6-1 and TRBJ1-5; D is unresolved. Deletions cut 2 bases from V and 6 bases from J, with 14 bases between. From germline, CDR1 is MNHNS and CDR2 SASEGT. The CDR3 sequence is 15 residues long.

This clone was seen ten or more times. This sequence joins TRBV7-9 and TRBJ2-7, with a tentative D call TRBD2 (5 bases). CDR3 length: 13 residues. Trimming shortened V by 4 bases and J by 5 bases, and 12 bases separated the two germline ends. The V gene's germline CDR1 is SEHNR and CDR2 FQNEAQ (reference sequence). CDR3 DNA sequence: TGTGCCAGCAGCTCCCCCGGACTCGACGAGCAGTACTTC. Its protein product is CASSSPGLDEQYF.

This clone was observed once. The J gene is TRBJ1-2, the V gene TRBV2; 9 bases are shared with TRBD1. V was pared by 4 bases and J by 6 bases, with 3 bases of the junction left unmatched. The CDR3 runs 13 residues. Germline loops: CDR1 SNHLY, CDR2 FYNNEI. CDR3 DNA: TGTGCCAGCAGTGGACAGGGGGTGAATGGCTACACCTTC. This encodes CASSGQGVNGYTF.

This clone appeared a single time. The V and J genes are TRBV11-1 and TRBJ2-1; D gene unclear. Germline CDR1 reads SGHAT; CDR2 reads FQDESV (reference sequence). V shed 5 bases and J shed 0 bases, with 8 bases lying between them. This CDR3 is built from 14 residues. The CDR3 nucleotides read TGTGCCAGCAGCCTCCGGAGCTCCTACAATGAGCAGTTCTTC. It encodes CASSLRSSYNEQFF.

The rearrangement links TRBV11-2 to TRBJ2-3; D possibly corresponds to TRBD2 (6 bases). This CDR3 contains 15 residues. V was pared by 5 bases and J by 1 base, with 13 bases between. CDR1 and CDR2 from the germline V gene are SGHAT and FQNNGV. CDR3 coding DNA: TGTGCCAGCAGCACCCCGGCTAGCGGCACAGATACGCAGTATTTT. As protein: CASSTPASGTDTQYF.

The gene calls are TRBV9 and TRBJ2-5; no definite D call. V gave up 4 bases and J gave up 1 base, with 8 bases separating them. Germline CDR1 is SGDLS and CDR2 is YYNGEE. The CDR3 is 13 amino acids. CDR3 DNA: TGTGCCAGCAGCCGGGCCCCCCAAGAGACCCAGTACTTC. The encoded protein is CASSRAPQETQYF.

This sequence joins TRBV4-2 and TRBJ2-7, with 8 bases matching TRBD1. J lost 2 bases, V lost 1 base, and 1 base had no gene match. The CDR3 consists of 14 residues. Germline CDR1 and CDR2: LGHNA and YNFKEQ. The CDR3 spells CASSQGTGPYEQYF. The CDR3 nucleotides are TGTGCCAGCAGCCAAGGGACAGGGCCCTACGAGCAGTACTTC.

The chain employs TRBV27 and TRBJ2-3; 8 nucleotides align to TRBD2. The CDR3 totals 15 residues. Germline V lookup: CDR1 MNHEY, CDR2 SMNVEV (reference sequence). The ends lost 3 bases at V and 5 bases at J; junction bases unmatched: 7. As DNA, the CDR3 is TGTGCCAGCAGTTTTGGTCGGGCGGGGGGAGATACGCAGTATTTT. Translating it yields CASSFGRAGGDTQYF.

The chain is built from TRBV29-1 and TRBJ1-1; D might be TRBD1 (6 bases). The V gene lost 7 bases and the J gene lost 2 bases, with 11 bases spanning the gap. Germline lookup yields CDR1 SQVTM and CDR2 ANQGSEA. CDR3 length: 12 amino acids. CDR3 coding DNA: TGCAGCGCTGGGGACACCAACACTGAAGCTTTCTTT. It translates to CSAGDTNTEAFF. Based on the CDR3 plus reference TRBV29-1 and TRBJ1-1, the full variable domain is SAVISQKPSRDICQRGTSLTIQCQVDSQVTMMFWYRQQPGQSLTLIATANQGSEATYESGFVIDKFPISRPNLTFSTLTVSNMSPEDSSIYLCSAGDTNTEAFFGQGTRLTVV.

This clone was detected a few times. This sequence may be a read error, since a much larger clone differs from it by one base. Other DNA sequences in this specimen translate into the identical CDR3. The chain uses TRBV25-1 and TRBJ2-7, with D maybe TRBD2 (5 bases). Germline CDR1 and CDR2: MGHDK and SYGVNS. Between the trimmed V and J ends, which lost 5 bases and 3 bases, there was a span of 8 bases. The CDR3 loop spans 12 amino acids. Here the CDR3 DNA reads TGTGCCAGCAGTCGGGGAAGCTACGAGCAGTACTTC. Protein product: CASSRGSYEQYF.

About this clone: This sample also contains other DNA sequences that code for the same CDR3. The chain combines TRBV5-1 with TRBJ2-5; a possible D gene is TRBD1 (6 bases). Germline V gene sequence: CDR1 SGHRS, CDR2 YFSETQ. The CDR3 length is 13 residues. The V end was cut by 4 bases, the J end by 5 bases, with 12 bases between. As DNA, the CDR3 is TGCGCCAGCAGCCCACAGGGAGCGGAGACCCAGTACTTC. Translation gives CASSPQGAETQYF.